The clone carrying this T cell receptor beta chain was detected a few times. The antigen is not known. At one end, the junction sequence differs from germline, possibly due to a read error. The data derive from a study of blood T cells in healthy people across ages. Study outcomes and limitations: Among T cells, TCR beta diversity per million cells dropped roughly linearly as age rose.

Through a sample-barcoded 5' primer and a J-beta primer mix, a second PCR was run for roughly 6 to 11 cycles. Each CDR3 protein gets one entry after TCRdb re-called the 5' RACE reads with MiXCR. Of 600,000 to 1,000,000 distinct CDR3 sequences detected, 20% to 25% appear once; the ten largest clones hold 3.7%. CDR3 size: 17 residues. Per germline, CDR1 SGHRS and CDR2 YFSETQ. In addition, the sample was reused for a study of T cells of mothers and their children.

Sequencing used blood. The chain is built from TRBV5-1 and TRBJ2-3; TRBD1 agrees at 8 bases. This clonotype was obtained from a boy aged 10-17 years in good health. The CDR3 region has the DNA TGCGCCAGCAGCCATACCGGGACAGGAGAGGGACAAGAGACCCAGTACTTT. Its translation: CASSHTGTGEGQETQYF.